This T cell receptor (beta chain) was documented in a study of beta chain features in type 1 diabetes. Expressed TCRB transcripts were sequenced, since all the RNA that had been isolated was reverse transcribed. Libraries were prepared by immunoSEQ multiplex PCR; TCRdb keeps only in-frame clonotypes and omits some of them. The sample includes 130,000 or so clones, 9.5% to 10% seen only once; the top ten take 0.5% to 0.65%. This clone showed up just a few times. The target antigen is unknown. V was shortened by 7 bases and J by 2 bases, with 14 bases between the two germline ends. The CDR3 has 15 amino acids. Per germline, CDR1 MNHEY and CDR2 SVGAGI. Broader study findings: PCR might favor shorter templates, but any such skew would affect patients and controls equally. Insertions were fewer and deletions more numerous at VDJ junctions in type 1 diabetes patients.

CD45RO/CCR7/CD25/CD127/CD95/CD27 staining was used to isolate CD4+ naive, central memory, regulatory and stem cell-like memory cells by sorting. Sequenced input: central memory CD4+ T cells from blood. V usage is TRBV6-5 and J usage is TRBJ2-2; tentative D call: TRBD1 (6 bases). The receptor was isolated from a woman aged 40 to 55 in good health. CDR3 protein: CASTLGQSNTGELFF. The CDR3, as DNA: TGTGCCAGCACCTTGGGACAATCAAACACCGGGGAGCTGTTTTTT.